This T cell receptor (beta chain) was profiled in a study of neurological immune-mediated disorders (dated by TCRdb to the late 2010s). Background for the entire study: Among the approximately 35 multiple sclerosis patients, approximately 30 had relapsing-remitting MS and 3 had secondary progressive MS. Longitudinal HAM/TSP and healthy donors were sampled at 3 time-points each (about 3-45 month intervals). The cohort comprised roughly 70 subjects: approximately 15 HAM/TSP patients, 35 or so multiple sclerosis patients and about 20 healthy controls. Using UMI-based sequencing, the study compared peripheral blood TCR-beta repertoires from patients with HTLV-I-associated myelopathy (HAM/TSP), patients with multiple sclerosis, and healthy controls. Longitudinal samples, technical triplicates and paired sorted CD4+ and CD8+ T-cell subsets, alongside PBMC samples, were included among the 90 to 130 TCR-beta libraries.

To synthesize cDNA, template-switch 5'RACE was performed with a primer carrying a 10-nucleotide random unique molecular identifier so that each TCR transcript was tagged. Over 180 million TCR-beta sequences, covering 15-18 subjects, were produced in each sequencing run. Total RNA was extracted with the RNeasy kit. TCR-beta VDJ regions were amplified with primers for the TCR constant region and the 5'RACE anchor, using the KAPA Real-time Library Amplification kit. Sample indexes and Illumina adaptors were added in a first PCR, and a second PCR then increased library yield. After Ampure bead purification, the TCR product of roughly 650 bp was size-selected on a 2% E-gel SizeSelection system. Library quality was checked on a Bioanalyzer, concentration was measured with Qubit, and libraries were quantified with the Kapa Library Quantification kit before pooling. Paired-end 2 x 150 bp sequencing of the libraries was performed on an Illumina HiSeq 2500. To increase sequence diversity, about 25-31% phiX was spiked into each library pool. As for the authors' bioinformatics: The quality-filtered reads were processed with the UMI-based MiGEC pipeline, whose error correction step removed more than 80% of the raw TCR sequences. IMGT germline references were used for alignment of VDJ genes, and clonotypes were defined by a unique CDR3 amino acid sequence together with V-J genes. Clonal expansion, Shannon diversity, and CDR3 relatedness (CalcPairwiseDistances, ClusterSamples) were evaluated with VDJtools, and phylogenetic trees were built with CLCbio workbench. Clones with at least 8 unique UMIs were defined as expanded, with this threshold being based on coefficient-of-variation modelling across technical triplicates. The public reads were reprocessed in TCRdb via fastp at Q25 and MiXCR, keeping in-frame beta chains. Merged by CDR3 protein, the rows form single entries marked with the most common genes and DNA. V and J calls and clone size were set by TCRdb, not the authors. The sample contains under 100,000 distinct CDR3 sequences, about 4.5% of them found a single time. The top ten clones comprise 5% to 6% of the sample.

In light of the paper, this sample's time point label describes: longitudinal time-point 3. Unsorted PBMC libraries were generated from 2 million PBMCs stored in RNAlater at -80 °C until RNA extraction. The multiple sclerosis patients were enrolled in a US clinical protocol that evaluated disease progression with magnetic resonance imaging. Peripheral blood was subjected to Ficoll-Hypaque density gradient centrifugation to isolate PBMCs, which were then cryopreserved in liquid nitrogen. This clonotype has at least ten counts. Its specific antigen is unknown. Base qualities are not at hand, and no much larger clone is one base apart. The CDR3 contains 13 residues, cysteine and phenylalanine counted. The kept DNA is CDR3 alone, 39 bases in frame from the first base. According to the germline V gene, CDR1 reads SGHTA and CDR2 reads FQGNSA. V is shortened by 9 bases, J by 0 bases, and the region joining them spans 9 bases.

The paper as a whole reports these results and caveats: No association of the MS cluster with clinical or MRI features was observed, and the need for larger cohorts was stated by the authors. Repertoires from 18 of 34 MS patients were grouped by phylogenetic analysis into a cluster of related CDR3 sequences, suggesting a possible repertoire-level signature. Across subjects, expanded clones never shared an identical CDR3 amino acid sequence, which suggests that the TCR-beta repertoires in every group were private. TCR clonal expansion was highest in HAM/TSP patients and lowest in MS patients, with MS patients falling below even healthy controls.

The chain is assembled from TRBV7-2 and TRBJ1-5, and the D gene may be TRBD1, 5 bases matching. Sequencing was done on a sample of PBMCs. This sequence was found in a woman aged 55-69 years with multiple sclerosis. The CDR3 sequence is CASGGGSNQPQHF. The sequence in DNA is TGTGCCAGTGGGGGGGGTAGCAATCAGCCCCAGCATTTT.